This entry lists 23 T cell receptor beta chains sequenced from one sample in a study of blood T cells in healthy people across ages. Using a J-beta primer mix together with a sample-barcoded 5' primer, a second PCR was run for about 6 to 12 cycles. TCRdb re-called the 5' RACE reads with MiXCR, one entry per CDR3 protein. The sample holds roughly 500,000 distinct CDR3 sequences, nearly 25% seen once. These data also formed part of another study, on T cells of mothers and their children.

Material: blood. The receptors come from a boy younger than 18 in good health.

The V and J genes are TRBV20-1 and TRBJ1-3; D gene ambiguous. V dropped 5 bases and J dropped 3 bases, with 8 bases sitting between them. Germline V CDR1 and CDR2: DFQATT, SNEGSKA (reference sequence). The CDR3 length is 12 residues. CDR3 nucleotide sequence: TGCAGTGCTCCACACCATGGAAACACCATATATTTT. It yields the protein CSAPHHGNTIYF.

In this sample, this clonotype turned up many times. The chain uses TRBV29-1 and TRBJ2-4; D is tentatively TRBD1 or TRBD2 (7 bases each). Germline CDR1 SQVTM, CDR2 ANQGSEA. CDR3 length equals 15 residues. Trimming pared 6 bases from V and 9 bases from J, leaving 24 bases between. In DNA, the CDR3 is TGCAGCGTAAAAAGGGGGGACAGCGGGATGAGCATTCAGTACTTC. Its translation is CSVKRGDSGMSIQYF.

The genes are TRBV7-9 and TRBJ2-5, with D perhaps assigned TRBD1 or TRBD2 (5 bases each). The end of the DNA fits TRBJ2-7 better, so the J call may be wrong. The length of the CDR3 is 13 residues. Germline CDR1 is SEHNR and CDR2 is FQNEAQ (reference sequence). DNA of the CDR3: TGTGCCAGCAGCTGGACGGGGCCCTACGAGCAGTACTTC. Amino acid sequence: CASSWTGPYEQYF.

The gene calls are TRBV7-3 and TRBJ2-1; D might be TRBD2 (6 bases). The CDR3 loop spans 15 amino acids. CDR1 SGHTA and CDR2 FQGTGA come from the germline V gene. Trimming left V 2 bases short and J 8 bases short, with 16 bases between. The CDR3 loop is CASSLGTWGVHEQFF. CDR3 nucleotides: TGTGCCAGCAGCTTAGGGACTTGGGGGGTCCATGAGCAGTTCTTC.

This clonotype has only a few counts. This rearrangement joins TRBV21-1 to TRBJ2-5; TRBD1 is the table's D call, not checked against the DNA. The end of the DNA is better explained by TRBJ2-1, so the J call may be wrong. TRBV21-1 is classified as a pseudogene. This CDR3 has 15 amino acids. The CDR3 is CASSKKGGLYNEQFF. The CDR3, as DNA: TGTGCCAGCAGCAAGAAGGGGGGGCTCTACAATGAGCAGTTCTTC.

The sample holds a few counts of this clonotype. One base away lies a much larger clone, so this may be a sequencing read error. CDR3: CASSQARYAQGTQYF. CDR3 in DNA: TGTGCCAGCAGCCAAGCTAGGTACGCACAAGGGACCCAGTACTTC. The chain recombines TRBV3-1 with TRBJ2-5; no definite D call. This CDR3 is built from 15 residues. Germline CDR1 LGHDT, CDR2 YNNKEL (reference sequence).

V and J are TRBV20-1 and TRBJ1-4; D gene unclear. The germline gives CDR1 DFQATT, CDR2 SNEGSKA (reference sequence). This CDR3 has 13 residues. The ends were cut back, 6 bases at V and 3 bases at J, with 11 bases in the middle. The CDR3 sequence is CSAKGWSNEKLFF. As DNA, the CDR3 is TGCAGTGCAAAAGGGTGGTCTAATGAAAAACTGTTTTTT.

The gene calls are TRBV6-2 or TRBV6-3 and TRBJ2-3; tentative D call: TRBD2 (5 bases). Germline V CDR1 and CDR2: MNHEY, SVGEGT. With 0 bases removed from V and 0 bases from J, the gap between germline ends came to 16 bases. The CDR3 contains 18 residues. Here the CDR3 DNA reads TGTGCCAGCAGTTACTCTCCGGGGTCCCCTCGTAGCACAGATACGCAGTATTTT. It codes for CASSYSPGSPRSTDTQYF.

This clonotype was counted many times. The J gene is TRBJ2-5, the V gene TRBV3-1; no firm D call. Trimming stripped 1 base from V and 8 bases from J, with 2 bases between. This CDR3 spans 10 amino acids. Per germline, CDR1 LGHDT and CDR2 YNNKEL (reference sequence). The CDR3 here is CASSQVTQYF. DNA of the CDR3: TGTGCCAGCAGCCAAGTTACCCAGTACTTC.

This clonotype was counted only a few times. This chain links TRBV6-4 with TRBJ2-5, with unresolved D. The CDR3 totals 13 residues. V shed 7 bases and J shed 5 bases, with 14 bases lying between them. Germline CDR1 MRHNA, CDR2 SNTAGT. Here the CDR3 DNA reads TGTGCCAGCATGTGTGGTCGGTGGGAGACCCAGTACTTC. This encodes CASMCGRWETQYF.

This clonotype was detected only a few times. The chain uses TRBV19 and TRBJ2-5, with D maybe TRBD2 (5 bases). The CDR3 loop spans 14 amino acids. Looked up from germline, CDR1 is LNHDA and CDR2 is SQIVND (reference sequence). The ends were cut back, 7 bases at V and 5 bases at J, with 17 bases in the middle. The CDR3 nucleotides are TGTGCCAGTAACCAACTAGTCGGGGAGGAGACCCAGTACTTC. This encodes CASNQLVGEETQYF.

The J gene is TRBJ1-4, the V gene TRBV6-5; possibly TRBD1 for D (5 bases). V was pared by 2 bases and J by 8 bases, with 15 bases between. Per germline, CDR1 MNHEY and CDR2 SVGAGI. The CDR3 has 15 residues. As DNA, the CDR3 is TGTGCCAGCAGTTACGACCGGGGCCTAGGGGAAAAACTGTTTTTT. It translates to CASSYDRGLGEKLFF.

The J gene is TRBJ2-1, the V gene TRBV19; possible D gene TRBD2, 5 bases. The CDR3 runs to 15 residues. V was shortened by 1 base and J by 2 bases, with 9 bases between the two germline ends. CDR1 is LNHDA and CDR2 is SQIVND in the germline V gene (reference sequence). CDR3: CASSIVSGPYNEQFF. The CDR3 DNA is TGTGCCAGTAGTATAGTCAGCGGACCCTACAATGAGCAGTTCTTC. The variable domain in full, completed from reference TRBV19 and TRBJ2-1, reads DGGITQSPKYLFRKEGQNVTLSCEQNLNHDAMYWYRQDPGQGLRLIYYSQIVNDFQKGDIAEGYSVSREKKESFPLTVTSAQKNPTAFYLCASSIVSGPYNEQFFGPGTRLTVL.

The chain has TRBV2 and TRBJ2-7; D is perhaps TRBD2 (6 bases). This CDR3 region has 17 residues. CDR1 is SNHLY, CDR2 FYNNEI, per germline. Trimming took off 4 bases at V and 0 bases at J, with 19 bases between the two ends. In DNA, the CDR3 is TGTGCCAGCAGTGGAATCACCGGTGGGAGGATCTCCTACGAGCAGTACTTC. This encodes CASSGITGGRISYEQYF.

This clonotype was observed a handful of times. The chain links TRBV7-3 to TRBJ2-2; D possibly corresponds to TRBD2 (5 bases). The germline CDR1 and CDR2 sequences are SGHTA and FQGTGA. This CDR3 has 16 residues. Trimming pared 3 bases from V and 0 bases from J, leaving 11 bases between. CDR3 sequence (DNA): TGTGCCAGCAGCTTGCTCGGGAATCCGAACACCGGGGAGCTGTTTTTT. Protein product: CASSLLGNPNTGELFF.

This rearrangement joins TRBV12-3 or TRBV12-4 to TRBJ1-3; D is ambiguous. The CDR3 consists of 14 residues. V was cut by 5 bases and J by 2 bases, with 10 bases left in between. The CDR3 loop reads CASSIGGAGNTIYF. The CDR3 coding sequence is TGTGCCAGCAGTATTGGTGGCGCTGGAAACACCATATATTTT.

This clonotype was counted a few times. The V call is TRBV28, the J call TRBJ1-3; 11 nucleotides match TRBD1. Germline CDR1 reads MDHEN; CDR2 reads SYDVKM. The CDR3 totals 18 residues. V shed 4 bases and J 4 bases; nucleotides not matched to a gene: 12. The CDR3 bases are TGTGCCAGCAGTTCCAGTCCCGGGACAGGGGGAAGAGGAAACACCATATATTTT. It translates to CASSSSPGTGGRGNTIYF.

This clonotype turned up a few times. V gene TRBV6-5 combines with J gene TRBJ1-1; D call uncertain. This CDR3 comprises 14 residues. Between the trimmed V and J ends, which lost 1 base and 1 base, there was a span of 7 bases. Germline loops: CDR1 MNHEY, CDR2 SVGAGI. The CDR3, as DNA: TGTGCCAGCAGTTACTTACTCGAGAACACTGAAGCTTTCTTT. It encodes CASSYLLENTEAFF.

This clonotype was observed a handful of times. V is TRBV12-5 and J is TRBJ2-3; 12 bases agree with TRBD1. The CDR3 totals 14 residues. V trimming: 7 bases; J trimming: 5 bases; junction bases outside the gene matches: 4. In germline, CDR1 is LGHNT, CDR2 FRNRAP. CDR3 protein: CASAGTGGLDTQYF. In DNA form, the CDR3 reads TGTGCTAGTGCAGGGACAGGGGGCCTAGATACGCAGTATTTT.

This clonotype was picked up a small number of times. The J gene is TRBJ2-3, the V gene TRBV7-6; 9 nucleotides line up with TRBD1. J lost 4 bases, V lost 8 bases, and 10 bases had no gene match. This CDR3 spans 15 amino acids. Germline V gene lookup returns CDR1 SGHVS and CDR2 FNYEAQ. The CDR3 is CASRPGTGTADTQYF. CDR3 DNA sequence: TGTGCCAGCCGACCTGGGACAGGGACAGCAGATACGCAGTATTTT.

In this sample, this clonotype turned up a few times. The chain is built from TRBV7-2 and TRBJ1-4; D is unclear. The CDR3 covers 16 residues. The V gene's germline CDR1 is SGHTA and CDR2 FQGNSA. V lost 1 base and J lost 8, with 17 bases in between. The CDR3 nucleotides are TGTGCCAGCAGCTTAGTATCTTGGCCCTCCCGGGAAAAACTGTTTTTT. Translation: CASSLVSWPSREKLFF.

This clonotype turned up a few times. The J gene is TRBJ2-1, the V gene TRBV7-3; no clear D. The CDR3 spans 15 residues. V was shortened by 2 bases and J by 5 bases, with 13 bases between the two germline ends. Germline V CDR1 and CDR2: SGHTA, FQGTGA. The CDR3: CASSLEIPRHNEQFF. For the CDR3, the DNA is TGTGCCAGCAGCTTAGAGATCCCCCGGCACAATGAGCAGTTCTTC.

The chain couples TRBV20-1 to TRBJ2-5; 11 bases fit TRBD2. Germline loops: CDR1 DFQATT, CDR2 SNEGSKA (reference sequence). The ends lost 2 bases at V and 14 bases at J; junction bases unmatched: 10. This CDR3 has 13 amino acids. The CDR3 DNA sequence: TGCAGTGCTAGACACGGACTAGCGGGCAGCTTTTACTTC. It yields the protein CSARHGLAGSFYF.